The 3 T cell receptor beta chains listed next were all sequenced from one sample in a study of blood T cell repertoires in COVID-19. Assay used: immunoSEQ multiplex PCR; TCRdb lists only in-frame clones, some missing. The top ten hold 1.5% to 2% of the sample, which has about 140,000 clones, about 85% seen once. Sequencing was carried out using peripheral blood. The receptor set was obtained from a human donor in a cohort sampled during active COVID-19.

This chain uses TRBV19 with TRBJ2-7; TRBD1 matches at 7 bases. CDR1 and CDR2 (germline): LNHDA, SQIVND (reference sequence). The CDR3 totals 14 residues. The J segment lost 1 base and the V segment lost 5 bases, leaving 5 bases of the junction unmatched. For the CDR3, the DNA is TGTGCCAGTAGTTTGGGACAGCAATCCTACGAGCAGTACTTC. This sequence encodes CASSLGQQSYEQYF.

The table lists this clone with a count of one. V gene TRBV6-2 or TRBV6-3 combines with J gene TRBJ2-7, with 8 bases that match TRBD2. V shed 0 bases and J 3 bases; nucleotides not matched to a gene: 10. The CDR3 is made up of 17 amino acids. Germline lookup yields CDR1 MNHEY and CDR2 SVGEGT. CDR3 bases: TGTGCCAGCAGTTACTCATTCTCGCCGGGACTAGGCTACGAGCAGTACTTC. This sequence encodes CASSYSFSPGLGYEQYF.

V gene TRBV4-2 combines with J gene TRBJ2-1; 14 bases match TRBD2. Germline V gene data show CDR1 as LGHNA and CDR2 as YNFKEQ. CDR3 size: 20 residues. V lost 0 bases, J lost 1 base, and 8 bases stayed unmatched. CDR3 sequence (DNA): TGTGCCAGCAGCCAAGATCGGGGACTAGCGGGAGACCCTTCCTACAATGAGCAGTTCTTC. Translating it yields CASSQDRGLAGDPSYNEQFF.